The clone carrying this T cell receptor (beta chain) was seen at least ten times. Its specificity is unknown. Germline V lookup: CDR1 LGHDT, CDR2 YNNKEL (reference sequence). The CDR3 totals 15 residues. With 0 bases removed from V and 8 bases from J, the gap between germline ends came to 16 bases. This record belongs to a study of early T cells in non-severe SARS-CoV-2 infection. Study outcomes and limitations: Anti-spike CD8 specificities were favored by VDJdb matching, whose results missed private and CD4 specificities.

TCRdb re-called the 5' RACE reads through MiXCR, storing one row per CDR3 protein. Of about 57,000 distinct CDR3 sequences listed, roughly 10% were seen once; the top ten hold approximately 9%. The clonotype comes from an adult who was a healthcare worker with PCR-confirmed SARS-CoV-2 infection or an uninfected control (not recorded which). Source material: whole blood. The chain carries TRBV3-1 and TRBJ1-2; D not resolved. CDR3 sequence: CASSQDERRLIGYTF. CDR3 DNA: TGTGCCAGCAGCCAAGACGAGCGCAGGCTGATCGGCTACACCTTC.